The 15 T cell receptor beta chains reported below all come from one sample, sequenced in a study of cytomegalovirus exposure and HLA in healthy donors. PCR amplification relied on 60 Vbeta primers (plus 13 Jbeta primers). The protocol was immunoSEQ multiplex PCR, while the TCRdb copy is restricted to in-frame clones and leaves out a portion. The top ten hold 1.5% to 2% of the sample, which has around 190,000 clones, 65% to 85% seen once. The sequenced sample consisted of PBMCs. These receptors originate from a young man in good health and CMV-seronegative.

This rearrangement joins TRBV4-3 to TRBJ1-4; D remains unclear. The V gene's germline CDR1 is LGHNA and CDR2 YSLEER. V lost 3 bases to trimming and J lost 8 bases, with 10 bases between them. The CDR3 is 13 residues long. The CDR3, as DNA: TGCGCCAGCAGCCATACCCCGGGGGAAAAACTGTTTTTT. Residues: CASSHTPGEKLFF.

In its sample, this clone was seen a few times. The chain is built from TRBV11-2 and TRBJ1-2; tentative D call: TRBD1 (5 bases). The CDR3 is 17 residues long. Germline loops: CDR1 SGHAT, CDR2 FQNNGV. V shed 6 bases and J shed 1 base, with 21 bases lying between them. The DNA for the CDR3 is TGTGCCAGCAGTCCCCACCTCCGTCAGGGACTTAACTATGGCTACACCTTC. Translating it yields CASSPHLRQGLNYGYTF.

In DNA form, the CDR3 reads TGCGCCAGCAGCTTGGACGGTCGGGCGGGGGGCACAGATACGCAGTATTTT. Residues: CASSLDGRAGGTDTQYF. The chain is built from TRBV5-1 and TRBJ2-3; the match to TRBD2 covers 7 bases. V was clipped by 0 bases and J by 1 base; unmatched bases: 8. The germline CDR1 and CDR2 sequences are SGHRS and YFSETQ. The length of the CDR3 is 17 residues.

CDR3 sequence (DNA): TGTGCCAGTAGTATGCCGCCCACATGGGGGGACTCTGGAAACACCATATATTTT. This codes for CASSMPPTWGDSGNTIYF. This chain links TRBV19 with TRBJ1-3; D perhaps matches TRBD1 (5 bases). V was shortened by 3 bases and J by 0 bases, with 18 bases between the two germline ends. Germline CDR1 and CDR2: LNHDA and SQIVND (reference sequence). This CDR3 is 18 amino acids long.

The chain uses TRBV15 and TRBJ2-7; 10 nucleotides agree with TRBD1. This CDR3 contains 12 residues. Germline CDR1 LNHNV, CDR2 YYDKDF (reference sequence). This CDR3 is CAAGTGVYEQYF. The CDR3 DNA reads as TGTGCGGCCGGGACAGGGGTGTACGAGCAGTACTTC.

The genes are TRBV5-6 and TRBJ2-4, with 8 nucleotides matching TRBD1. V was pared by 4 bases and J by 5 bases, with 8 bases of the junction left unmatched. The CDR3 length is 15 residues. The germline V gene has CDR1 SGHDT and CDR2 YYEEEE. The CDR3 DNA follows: TGTGCCAGCAGCACCAGGGGGCTAGATCAAAACATTCAGTACTTC. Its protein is CASSTRGLDQNIQYF.

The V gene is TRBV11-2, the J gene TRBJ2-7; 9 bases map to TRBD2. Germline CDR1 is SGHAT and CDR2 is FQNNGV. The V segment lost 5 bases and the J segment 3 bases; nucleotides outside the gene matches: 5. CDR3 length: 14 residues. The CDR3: CASSPQREDYEQYF. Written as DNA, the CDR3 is TGTGCCAGCAGCCCACAGCGGGAGGACTACGAGCAGTACTTC.

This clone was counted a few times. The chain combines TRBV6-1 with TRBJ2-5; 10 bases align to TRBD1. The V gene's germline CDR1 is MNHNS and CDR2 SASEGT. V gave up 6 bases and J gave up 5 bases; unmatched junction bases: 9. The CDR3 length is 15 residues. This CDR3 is CASRAGQGLTETQYF. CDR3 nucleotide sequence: TGTGCCAGCAGGGCGGGACAGGGGTTGACTGAGACCCAGTACTTC.

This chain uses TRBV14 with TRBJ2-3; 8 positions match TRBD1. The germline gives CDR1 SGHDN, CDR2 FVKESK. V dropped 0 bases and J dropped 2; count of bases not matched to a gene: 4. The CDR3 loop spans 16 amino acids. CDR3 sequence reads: CASSQEQGAFTDTQYF. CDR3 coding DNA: TGTGCCAGCAGCCAAGAGCAGGGGGCCTTCACAGATACGCAGTATTTT.

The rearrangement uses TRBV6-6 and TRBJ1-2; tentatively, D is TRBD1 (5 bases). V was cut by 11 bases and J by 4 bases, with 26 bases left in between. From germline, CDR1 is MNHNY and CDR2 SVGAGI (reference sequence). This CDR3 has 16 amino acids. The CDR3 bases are TGTGCCGGTAGGGGAATGACGGATCTGAACACCTATGGCTACACCTTC. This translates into CAGRGMTDLNTYGYTF.

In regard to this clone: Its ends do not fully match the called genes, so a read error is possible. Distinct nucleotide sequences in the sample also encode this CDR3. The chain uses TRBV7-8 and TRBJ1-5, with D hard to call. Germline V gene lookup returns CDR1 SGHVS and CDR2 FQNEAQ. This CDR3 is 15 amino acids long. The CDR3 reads CASSLVRDSNQPQHF. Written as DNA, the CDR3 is TGTGCCAGCAGCTTAGTCCGGGATAGCAATCAGCCTCAGCATTTT.

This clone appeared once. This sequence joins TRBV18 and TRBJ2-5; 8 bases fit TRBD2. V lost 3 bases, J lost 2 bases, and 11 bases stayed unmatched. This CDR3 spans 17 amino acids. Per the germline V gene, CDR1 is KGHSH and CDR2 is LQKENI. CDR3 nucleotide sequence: TGTGCCAGCTCACCTGAACTAGCGGATACAAATCAAGAGACCCAGTACTTC. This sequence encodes CASSPELADTNQETQYF.

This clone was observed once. The CDR3 nucleotides are TGTGCCAGCAGCTCCTCTAGCGGGAGGGTGGGTGAGCAGTTCTTC. Amino acids: CASSSSSGRVGEQFF. This chain connects TRBV11-3 to TRBJ2-1; TRBD2 aligns across 12 bases. J lost 9 bases, V lost 4 bases, and 7 bases had no gene match. The CDR3 is 15 residues long. CDR1 SGHNT and CDR2 YENEEA come from the germline V gene.

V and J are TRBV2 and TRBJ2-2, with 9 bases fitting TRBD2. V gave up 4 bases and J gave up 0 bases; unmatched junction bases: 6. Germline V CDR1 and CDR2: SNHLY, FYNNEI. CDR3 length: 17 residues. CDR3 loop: CASSGPSGAANTGELFF. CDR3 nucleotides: TGTGCCAGCAGTGGTCCTAGCGGGGCCGCGAACACCGGGGAGCTGTTTTTT.

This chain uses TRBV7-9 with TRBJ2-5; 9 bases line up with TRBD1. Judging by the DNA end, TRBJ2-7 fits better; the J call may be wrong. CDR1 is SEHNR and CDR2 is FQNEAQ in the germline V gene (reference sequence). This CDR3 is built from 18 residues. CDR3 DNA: TGTGCCAGCAGCCTTAGGATGACAGGGACAGGGAATTACTACGAGCAGTACTTC. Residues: CASSLRMTGTGNYYEQYF.